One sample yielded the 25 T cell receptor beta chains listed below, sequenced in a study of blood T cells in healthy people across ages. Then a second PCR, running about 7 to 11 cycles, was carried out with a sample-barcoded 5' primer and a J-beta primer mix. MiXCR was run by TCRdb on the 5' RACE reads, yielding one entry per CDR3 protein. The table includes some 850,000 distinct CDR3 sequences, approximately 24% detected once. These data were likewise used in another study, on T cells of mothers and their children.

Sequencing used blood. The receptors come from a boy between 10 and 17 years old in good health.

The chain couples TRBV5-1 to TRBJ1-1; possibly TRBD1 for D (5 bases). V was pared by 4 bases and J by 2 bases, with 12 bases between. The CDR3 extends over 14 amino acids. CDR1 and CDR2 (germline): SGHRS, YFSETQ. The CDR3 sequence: CASSEGRTNTEAFF. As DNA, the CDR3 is TGCGCCAGCAGCGAGGGACGGACAAACACTGAAGCTTTCTTT.

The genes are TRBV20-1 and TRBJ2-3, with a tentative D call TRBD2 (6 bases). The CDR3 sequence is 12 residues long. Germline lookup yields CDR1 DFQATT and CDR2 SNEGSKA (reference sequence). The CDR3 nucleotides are TGCAGCGGGCGGAGGGGAGCAGATACGCAGTATTTT. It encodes CSGRRGADTQYF.

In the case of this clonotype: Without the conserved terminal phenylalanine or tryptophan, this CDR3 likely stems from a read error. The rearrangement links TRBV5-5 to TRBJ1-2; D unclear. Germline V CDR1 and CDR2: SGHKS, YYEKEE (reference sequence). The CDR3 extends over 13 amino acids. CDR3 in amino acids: CAGSLVFNYGYTL. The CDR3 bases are TGTGCCGGCAGCTTGGTATTTAACTATGGCTACACCCTC.

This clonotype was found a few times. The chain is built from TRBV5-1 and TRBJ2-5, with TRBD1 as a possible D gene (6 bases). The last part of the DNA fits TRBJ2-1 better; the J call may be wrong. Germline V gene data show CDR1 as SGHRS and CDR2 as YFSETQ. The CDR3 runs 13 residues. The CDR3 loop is CASTPGHASEQFF. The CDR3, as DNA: TGCGCCAGCACCCCGGGACATGCAAGTGAGCAGTTCTTC.

In DNA, the CDR3 is TGTGCCAGCGGTCCGCGGGCAAGCTCCTATAATTCACCCCTCCACTTT. Translating gives CASGPRASSYNSPLHF. The chain couples TRBV28 to TRBJ1-6; D is ambiguous. The CDR3 runs to 16 residues. Deletions cut 8 bases from V and 0 bases from J, with 14 bases between. The V gene's germline CDR1 is MDHEN and CDR2 SYDVKM.

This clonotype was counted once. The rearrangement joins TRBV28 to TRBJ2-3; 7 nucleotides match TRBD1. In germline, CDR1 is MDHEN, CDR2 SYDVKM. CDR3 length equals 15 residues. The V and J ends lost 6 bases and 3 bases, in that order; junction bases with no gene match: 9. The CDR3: CASRPQGVETDTQYF. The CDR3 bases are TGTGCCAGCAGGCCCCAGGGGGTTGAAACAGATACGCAGTATTTT.

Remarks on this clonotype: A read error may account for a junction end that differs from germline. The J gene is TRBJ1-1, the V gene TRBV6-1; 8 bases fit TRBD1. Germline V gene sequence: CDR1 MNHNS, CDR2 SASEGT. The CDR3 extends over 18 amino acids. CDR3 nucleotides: TGTGCCAGCAGTCCGGGAGTTGGAGTGGACAGGGTGAACACTGAAACTTTCTTT. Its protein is CASSPGVGVDRVNTETFF.

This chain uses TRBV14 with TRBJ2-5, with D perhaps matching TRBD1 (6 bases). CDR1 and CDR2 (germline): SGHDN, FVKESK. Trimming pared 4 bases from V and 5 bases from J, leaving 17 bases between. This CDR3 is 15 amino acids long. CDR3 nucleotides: TGTGCCAGCAGCCTGGGGACACCGGGGCTCGAGACCCAGTACTTC. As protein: CASSLGTPGLETQYF.

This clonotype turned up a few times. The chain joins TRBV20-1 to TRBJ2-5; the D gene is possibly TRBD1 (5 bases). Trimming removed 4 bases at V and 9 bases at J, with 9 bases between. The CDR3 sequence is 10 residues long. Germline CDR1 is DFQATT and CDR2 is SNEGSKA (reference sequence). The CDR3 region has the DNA TGCAGTGCTACCCTGGGGCCCCAGTACTTC. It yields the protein CSATLGPQYF.

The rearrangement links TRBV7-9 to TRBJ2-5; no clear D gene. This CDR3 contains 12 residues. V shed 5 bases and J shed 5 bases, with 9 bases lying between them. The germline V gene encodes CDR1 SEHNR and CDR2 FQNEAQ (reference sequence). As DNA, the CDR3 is TGTGCCAGCAGCCCCGTGGACGAGACCCAGTACTTC. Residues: CASSPVDETQYF.

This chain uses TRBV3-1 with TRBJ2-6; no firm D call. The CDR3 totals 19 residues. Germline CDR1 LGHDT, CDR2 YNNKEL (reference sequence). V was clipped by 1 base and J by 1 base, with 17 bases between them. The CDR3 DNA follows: TGTGCCAGCAGCCAAGTGGCCTACTTGGGCCCGTCTGGGGCCAACGTCCTGACTTTC. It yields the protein CASSQVAYLGPSGANVLTF.

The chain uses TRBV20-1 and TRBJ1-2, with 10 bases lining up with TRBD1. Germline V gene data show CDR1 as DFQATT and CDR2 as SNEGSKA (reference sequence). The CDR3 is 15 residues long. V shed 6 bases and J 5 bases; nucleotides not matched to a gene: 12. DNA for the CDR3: TGCAGTGCCTCGGACAGGGGGGCAACCTCGTATGGCTACACCTTC. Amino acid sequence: CSASDRGATSYGYTF.

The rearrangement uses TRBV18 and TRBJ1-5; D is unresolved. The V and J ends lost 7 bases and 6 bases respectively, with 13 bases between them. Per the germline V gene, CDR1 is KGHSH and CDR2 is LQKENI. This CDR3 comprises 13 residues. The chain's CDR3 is CASLLEEGQPQHF. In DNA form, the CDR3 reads TGTGCCAGCTTACTCGAGGAGGGTCAGCCCCAGCATTTT.

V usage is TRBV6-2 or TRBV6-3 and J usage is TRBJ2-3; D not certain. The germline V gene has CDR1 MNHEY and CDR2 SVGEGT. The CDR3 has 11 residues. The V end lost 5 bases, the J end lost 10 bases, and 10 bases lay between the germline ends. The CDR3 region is CASSPRAAQYF. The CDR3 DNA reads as TGTGCCAGCAGTCCCCGCGCAGCGCAGTATTTT.

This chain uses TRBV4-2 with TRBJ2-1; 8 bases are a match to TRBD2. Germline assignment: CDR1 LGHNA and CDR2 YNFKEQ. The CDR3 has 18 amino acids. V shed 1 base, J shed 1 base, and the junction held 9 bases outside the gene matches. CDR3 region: CASSQAVPGGLSYNEQFF. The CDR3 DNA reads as TGTGCCAGCAGCCAAGCAGTACCGGGGGGGCTTTCCTACAATGAGCAGTTCTTC.

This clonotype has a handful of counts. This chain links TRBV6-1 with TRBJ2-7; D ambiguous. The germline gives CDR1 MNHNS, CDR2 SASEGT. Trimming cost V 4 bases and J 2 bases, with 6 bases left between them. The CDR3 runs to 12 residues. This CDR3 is CASSVGPYEQYF. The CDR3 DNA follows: TGTGCCAGCAGTGTAGGGCCCTACGAGCAGTACTTC.

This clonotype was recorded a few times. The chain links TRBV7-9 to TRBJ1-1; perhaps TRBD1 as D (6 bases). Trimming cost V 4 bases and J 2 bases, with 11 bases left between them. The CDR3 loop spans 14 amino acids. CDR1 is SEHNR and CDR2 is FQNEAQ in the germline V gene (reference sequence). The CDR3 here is CASSSGAPNTEAFF. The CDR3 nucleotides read TGTGCCAGCAGCTCAGGGGCCCCTAACACTGAAGCTTTCTTT.

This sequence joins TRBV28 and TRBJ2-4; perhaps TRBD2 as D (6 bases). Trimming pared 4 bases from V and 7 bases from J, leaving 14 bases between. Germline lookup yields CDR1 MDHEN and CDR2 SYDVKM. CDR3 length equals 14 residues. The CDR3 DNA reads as TGTGCCAGCAGTTCCCGACTAGTACCCAACATTCAGTACTTC. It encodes CASSSRLVPNIQYF.

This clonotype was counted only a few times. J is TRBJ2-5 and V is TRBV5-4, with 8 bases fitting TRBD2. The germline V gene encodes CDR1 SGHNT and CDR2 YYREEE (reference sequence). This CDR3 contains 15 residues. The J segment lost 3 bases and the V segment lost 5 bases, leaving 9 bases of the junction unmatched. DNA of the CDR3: TGTGCCAGCAGATCGGCGGGGGGCTCGAAAGAGACCCAGTACTTC. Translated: CASRSAGGSKETQYF. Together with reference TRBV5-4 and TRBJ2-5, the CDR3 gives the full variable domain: ETGVTQSPTHLIKTRGQQVTLRCSSQSGHNTVSWYQQALGQGPQFIFQYYREEENGRGNFPPRFSGLQFPNYSSELNVNALELDDSALYLCASRSAGGSKETQYFGPGTRLLVL.

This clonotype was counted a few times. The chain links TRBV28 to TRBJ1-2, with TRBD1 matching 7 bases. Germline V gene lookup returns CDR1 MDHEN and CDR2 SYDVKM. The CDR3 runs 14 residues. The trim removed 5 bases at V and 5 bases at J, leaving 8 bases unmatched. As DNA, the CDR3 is TGTGCCAGCAGTCTAATACAGGGGCCGTATGGCTACACCTTC. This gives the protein CASSLIQGPYGYTF.

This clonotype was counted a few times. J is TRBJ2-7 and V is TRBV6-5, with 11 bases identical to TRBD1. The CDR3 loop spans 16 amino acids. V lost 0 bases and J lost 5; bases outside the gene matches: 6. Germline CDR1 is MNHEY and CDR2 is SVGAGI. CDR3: CASSYSRTGGRHEQYF. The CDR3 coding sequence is TGTGCCAGCAGTTACTCTCGGACAGGGGGCCGTCACGAGCAGTACTTC.

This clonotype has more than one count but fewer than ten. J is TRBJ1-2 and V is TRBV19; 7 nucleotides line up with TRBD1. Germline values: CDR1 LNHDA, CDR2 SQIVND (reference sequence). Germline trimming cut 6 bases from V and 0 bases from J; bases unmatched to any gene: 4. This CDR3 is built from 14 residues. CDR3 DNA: TGTGCCAGTAGCCAGGGGGATACTAACTATGGCTACACCTTC. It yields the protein CASSQGDTNYGYTF.

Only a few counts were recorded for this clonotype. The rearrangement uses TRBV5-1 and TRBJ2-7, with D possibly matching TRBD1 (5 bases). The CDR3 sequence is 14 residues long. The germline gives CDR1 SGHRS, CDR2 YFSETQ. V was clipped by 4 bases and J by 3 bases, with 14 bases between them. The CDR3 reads CASSAGRKFYEQYF. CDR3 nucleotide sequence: TGCGCCAGCAGCGCAGGGCGAAAGTTCTACGAGCAGTACTTC.

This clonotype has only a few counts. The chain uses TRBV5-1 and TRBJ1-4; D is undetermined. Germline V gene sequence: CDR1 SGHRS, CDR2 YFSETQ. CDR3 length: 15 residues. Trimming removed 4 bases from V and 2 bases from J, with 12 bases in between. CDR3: CASSQDVGTNEKLFF. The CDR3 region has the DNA TGCGCCAGCAGCCAGGATGTGGGGACTAATGAAAAACTGTTTTTT.

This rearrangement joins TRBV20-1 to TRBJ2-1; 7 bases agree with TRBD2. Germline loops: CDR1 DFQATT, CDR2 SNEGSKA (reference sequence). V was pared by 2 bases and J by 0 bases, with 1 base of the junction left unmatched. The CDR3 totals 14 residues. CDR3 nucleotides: TGCAGTGCTAGAAAGCGGGGCTCCTACAATGAGCAGTTCTTC. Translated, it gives CSARKRGSYNEQFF.